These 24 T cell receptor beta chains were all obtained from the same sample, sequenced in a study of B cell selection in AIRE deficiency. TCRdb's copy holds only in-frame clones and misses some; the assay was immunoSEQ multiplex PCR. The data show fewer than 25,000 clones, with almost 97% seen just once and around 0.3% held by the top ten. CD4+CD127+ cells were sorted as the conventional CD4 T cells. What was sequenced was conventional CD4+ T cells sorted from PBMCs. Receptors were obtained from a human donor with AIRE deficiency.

The CDR3 DNA reads TGTGCCAGCAGCTTAGGGCTTGCAACTAATGAAAAACTGTTTTTT. Protein: CASSLGLATNEKLFF. The chain has TRBV7-2 and TRBJ1-4; D gene ambiguous. Trimming took 1 base from V and 0 from J, leaving 6 bases between them. CDR3 length equals 15 residues. Germline values: CDR1 SGHTA, CDR2 FQGNSA.

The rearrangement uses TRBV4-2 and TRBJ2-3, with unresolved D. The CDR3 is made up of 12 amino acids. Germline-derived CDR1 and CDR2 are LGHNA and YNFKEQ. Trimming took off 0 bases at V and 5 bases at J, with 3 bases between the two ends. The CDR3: CASSQEGDTQYF. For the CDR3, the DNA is TGTGCCAGCAGCCAAGAAGGAGATACGCAGTATTTT.

The CDR3 DNA follows: TGTGCCAGCAGCGCCCGGGCCGTCGGAAACACCATATATTTT. Amino acids: CASSARAVGNTIYF. The chain links TRBV7-2 to TRBJ1-3; no clear D gene. Trimming removed 5 bases at V and 4 bases at J, with 12 bases between. This CDR3 is built from 14 residues. From germline, CDR1 is SGHTA and CDR2 FQGNSA.

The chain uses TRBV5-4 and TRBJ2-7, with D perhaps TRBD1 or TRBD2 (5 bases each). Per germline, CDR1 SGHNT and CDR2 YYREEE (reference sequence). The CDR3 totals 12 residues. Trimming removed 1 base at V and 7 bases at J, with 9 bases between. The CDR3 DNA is TGTGCCAGCAGCTTGATAGAGGGGGAGCAGTACTTC. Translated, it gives CASSLIEGEQYF.

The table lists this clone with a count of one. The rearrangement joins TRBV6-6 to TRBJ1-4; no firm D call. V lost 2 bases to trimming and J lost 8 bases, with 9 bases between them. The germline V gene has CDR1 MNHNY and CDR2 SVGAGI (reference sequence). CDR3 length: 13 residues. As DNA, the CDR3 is TGTGCCAGCAGTTACGGGCTAGGAGAAAAACTGTTTTTT. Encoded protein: CASSYGLGEKLFF.

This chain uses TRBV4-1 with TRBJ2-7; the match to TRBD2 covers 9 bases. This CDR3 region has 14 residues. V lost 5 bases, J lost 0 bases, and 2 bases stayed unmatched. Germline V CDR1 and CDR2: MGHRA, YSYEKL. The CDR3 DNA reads TGCGCCAGCAGCTTGACTAGCGGCTCCTACGAGCAGTACTTC. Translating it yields CASSLTSGSYEQYF.

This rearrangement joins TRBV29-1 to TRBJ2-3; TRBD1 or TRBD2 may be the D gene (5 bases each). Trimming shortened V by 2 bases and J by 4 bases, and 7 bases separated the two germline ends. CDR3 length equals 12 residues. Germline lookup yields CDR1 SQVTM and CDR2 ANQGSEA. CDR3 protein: CSVERGADTQYF. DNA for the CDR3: TGCAGCGTTGAACGAGGGGCAGATACGCAGTATTTT.

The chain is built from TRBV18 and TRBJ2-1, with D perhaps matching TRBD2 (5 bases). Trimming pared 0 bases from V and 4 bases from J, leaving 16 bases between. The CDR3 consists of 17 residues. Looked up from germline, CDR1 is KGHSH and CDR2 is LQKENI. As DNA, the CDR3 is TGTGCCAGCTCACCACCGGTGGGGAGCGGTTCTTACAATGAGCAGTTCTTC. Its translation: CASSPPVGSGSYNEQFF. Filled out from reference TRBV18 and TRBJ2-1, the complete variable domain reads NAGVMQNPRHLVRRRGQEARLRCSPMKGHSHVYWYRQLPEEGLKFMVYLQKENIIDESGMPKERFSAEFPKEGPSILRIQQVVRGDSAAYFCASSPPVGSGSYNEQFFGPGTRLTVL.

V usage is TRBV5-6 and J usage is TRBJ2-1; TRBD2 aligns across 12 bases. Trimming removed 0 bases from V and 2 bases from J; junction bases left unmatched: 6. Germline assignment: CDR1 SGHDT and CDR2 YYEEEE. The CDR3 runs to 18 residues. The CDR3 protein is CASSLGLLAGGTYNEQFF. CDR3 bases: TGTGCCAGCAGCTTGGGCCTACTAGCGGGGGGTACCTACAATGAGCAGTTCTTC.

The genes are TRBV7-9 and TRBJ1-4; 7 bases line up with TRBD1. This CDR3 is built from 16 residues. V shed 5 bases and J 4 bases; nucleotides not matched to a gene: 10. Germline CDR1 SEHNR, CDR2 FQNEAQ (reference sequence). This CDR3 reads CASSPLPGQNNEKLFF. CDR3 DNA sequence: TGTGCCAGCAGCCCACTACCGGGACAGAATAATGAAAAACTGTTTTTT.

The CDR3, as DNA: TGTGCCAGCAGTTACTCTCCAGATTCACCCCTCCACTTT. Protein: CASSYSPDSPLHF. The J gene is TRBJ1-6, the V gene TRBV6-6, with D unresolved. V was pared by 0 bases and J by 8 bases, with 5 bases between. Germline V lookup: CDR1 MNHNY, CDR2 SVGAGI (reference sequence). The CDR3 length is 13 residues.

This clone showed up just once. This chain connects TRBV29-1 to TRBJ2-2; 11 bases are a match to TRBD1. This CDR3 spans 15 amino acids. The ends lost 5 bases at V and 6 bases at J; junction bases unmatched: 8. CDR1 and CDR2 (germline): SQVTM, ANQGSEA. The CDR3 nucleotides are TGCAGCGTTTATCCGGGACAGGGGGTTGCCGGGGAGCTGTTTTTT. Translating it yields CSVYPGQGVAGELFF.

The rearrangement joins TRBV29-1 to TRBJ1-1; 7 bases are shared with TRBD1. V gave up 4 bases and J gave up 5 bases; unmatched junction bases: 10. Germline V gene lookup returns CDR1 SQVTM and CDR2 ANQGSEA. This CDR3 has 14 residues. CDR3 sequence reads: CSVVFRQGETEAFF. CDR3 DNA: TGCAGCGTTGTCTTCCGGCAGGGGGAGACTGAAGCTTTCTTT.

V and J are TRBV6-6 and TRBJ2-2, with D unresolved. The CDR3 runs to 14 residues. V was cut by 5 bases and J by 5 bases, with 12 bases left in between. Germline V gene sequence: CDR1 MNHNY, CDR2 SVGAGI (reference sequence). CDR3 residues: CASSKLLETGELFF. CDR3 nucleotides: TGTGCCAGCAGTAAGCTACTGGAGACCGGGGAGCTGTTTTTT.

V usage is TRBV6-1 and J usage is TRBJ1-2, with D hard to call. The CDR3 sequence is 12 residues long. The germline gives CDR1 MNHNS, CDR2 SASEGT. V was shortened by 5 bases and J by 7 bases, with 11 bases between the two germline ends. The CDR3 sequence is CASSPQGGGYTF. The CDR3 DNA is TGTGCCAGCAGTCCCCAAGGAGGTGGCTACACCTTC.

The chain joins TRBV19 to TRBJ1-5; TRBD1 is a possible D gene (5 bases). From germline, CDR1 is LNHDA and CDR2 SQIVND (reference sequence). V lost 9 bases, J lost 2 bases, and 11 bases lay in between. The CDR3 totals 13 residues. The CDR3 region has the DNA TGTGCCAGCCGCGGACACCGCAATCAGCCCCAGCATTTT. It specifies CASRGHRNQPQHF.

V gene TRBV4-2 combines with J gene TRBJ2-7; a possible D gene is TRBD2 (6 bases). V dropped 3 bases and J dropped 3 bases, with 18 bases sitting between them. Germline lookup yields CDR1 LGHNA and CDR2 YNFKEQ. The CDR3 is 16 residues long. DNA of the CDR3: TGTGCCAGCAGCCAGAATTTGGGGACTGCCAGCTACGAGCAGTACTTC. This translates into CASSQNLGTASYEQYF.

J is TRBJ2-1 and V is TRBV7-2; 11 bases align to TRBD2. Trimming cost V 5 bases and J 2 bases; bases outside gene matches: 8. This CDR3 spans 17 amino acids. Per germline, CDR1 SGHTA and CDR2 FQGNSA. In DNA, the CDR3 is TGTGCCAGCAGCCCGCGACGTAGCGGGGGGGCCTACAATGAGCAGTTCTTC. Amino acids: CASSPRRSGGAYNEQFF.

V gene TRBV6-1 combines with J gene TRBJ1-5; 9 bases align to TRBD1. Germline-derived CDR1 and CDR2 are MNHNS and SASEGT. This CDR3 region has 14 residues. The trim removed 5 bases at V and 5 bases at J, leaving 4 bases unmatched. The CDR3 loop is CASSPTGGYQPQHF. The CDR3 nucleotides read TGTGCCAGCAGTCCTACAGGGGGCTATCAGCCCCAGCATTTT.

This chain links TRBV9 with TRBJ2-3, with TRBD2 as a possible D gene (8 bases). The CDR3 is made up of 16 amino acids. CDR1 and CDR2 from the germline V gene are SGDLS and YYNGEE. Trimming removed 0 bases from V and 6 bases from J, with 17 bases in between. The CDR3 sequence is CASSVGGGERGDTQYF. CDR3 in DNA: TGTGCCAGCAGCGTAGGAGGGGGCGAGCGGGGGGATACGCAGTATTTT.

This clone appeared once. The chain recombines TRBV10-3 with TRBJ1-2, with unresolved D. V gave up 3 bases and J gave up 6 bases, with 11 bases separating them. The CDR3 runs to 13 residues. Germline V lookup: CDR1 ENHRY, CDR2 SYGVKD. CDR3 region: CAISEVRLNGYTF. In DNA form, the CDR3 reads TGTGCCATCAGTGAAGTCAGGTTGAATGGCTACACCTTC.

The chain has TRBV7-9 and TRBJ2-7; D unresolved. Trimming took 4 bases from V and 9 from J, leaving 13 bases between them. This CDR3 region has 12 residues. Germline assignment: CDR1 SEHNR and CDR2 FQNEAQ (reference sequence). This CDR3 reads CASSSSLLVQYF. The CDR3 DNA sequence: TGTGCCAGCAGCTCTTCTCTATTGGTGCAGTACTTC.

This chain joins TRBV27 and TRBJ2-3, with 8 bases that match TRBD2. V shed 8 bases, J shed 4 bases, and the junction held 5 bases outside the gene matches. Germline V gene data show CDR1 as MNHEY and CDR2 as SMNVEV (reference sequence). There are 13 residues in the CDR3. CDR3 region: CASALGLADTQYF. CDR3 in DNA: TGTGCCAGCGCCTTGGGACTAGCAGATACGCAGTATTTT.

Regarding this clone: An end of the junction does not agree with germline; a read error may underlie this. The CDR3 region has the DNA TGTGCTAGCAGCTTAGGATTACAGGGGGCGAATGAGCAGTTCTTC. This translates into CASSLGLQGANEQFF. The rearrangement joins TRBV7-7 to TRBJ2-1, with 9 bases fitting TRBD1. The CDR3 loop spans 15 amino acids. The germline V gene encodes CDR1 SSHAT and CDR2 FNYEAQ (reference sequence).